This T cell receptor (beta chain) was obtained from a study of T cell responses to AZD1222 COVID-19 vaccine. Method: immunoSEQ multiplex PCR; TCRdb's copy keeps in-frame clones and lacks some. The sample yields around 160,000 clones, approximately 78% seen once. Study-level points and caveats: Two AZD1222 administrations were followed by greater Spike-specific TCR breadth and depth.

As concerns this clone: Its antigen is currently unknown.

This CDR3 is 16 amino acids long. Germline CDR1 reads SGHNT; CDR2 reads YYREEE (reference sequence). Trimming took 5 bases from V and 6 from J; bases not matched to a gene: 13. This receptor was taken from an adult in good health. The genes are TRBV5-4 and TRBJ2-1; 8 bases agree with TRBD2. The specimen was peripheral blood, collected on day 0 of MenACWY control vaccination. This CDR3 reads CASSFAGAGGRNEQFF. The CDR3 coding sequence is TGTGCCAGCAGTTTCGCAGGGGCGGGGGGCCGCAATGAGCAGTTCTTC.